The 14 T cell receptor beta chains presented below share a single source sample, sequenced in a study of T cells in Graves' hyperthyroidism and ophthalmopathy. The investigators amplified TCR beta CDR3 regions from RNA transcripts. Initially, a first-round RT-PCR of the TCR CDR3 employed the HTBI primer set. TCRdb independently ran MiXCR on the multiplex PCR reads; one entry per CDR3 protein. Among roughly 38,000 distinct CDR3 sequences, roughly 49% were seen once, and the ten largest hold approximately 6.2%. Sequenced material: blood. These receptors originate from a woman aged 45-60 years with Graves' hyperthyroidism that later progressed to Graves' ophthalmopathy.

The CDR3 here is CSVRRVGGGADTQYF. The DNA for the CDR3 is TGCAGTGTTCGGAGAGTAGGGGGAGGGGCAGATACGCAGTATTTT. This sequence joins TRBV20-1 and TRBJ2-3; tentative D call: TRBD2 (7 bases). CDR1 DFQATT and CDR2 SNEGSKA come from the germline V gene (reference sequence). V lost 7 bases and J 4 bases, leaving 21 bases between the germline ends. The CDR3 extends over 15 amino acids.

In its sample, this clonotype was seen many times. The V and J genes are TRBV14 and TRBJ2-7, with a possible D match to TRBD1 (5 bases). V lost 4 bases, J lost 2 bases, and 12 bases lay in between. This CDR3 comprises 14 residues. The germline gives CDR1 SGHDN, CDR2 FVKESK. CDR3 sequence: CASSPAGRAYEQYF. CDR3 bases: TGTGCCAGCAGCCCAGCTGGCAGGGCCTACGAGCAGTACTTC.

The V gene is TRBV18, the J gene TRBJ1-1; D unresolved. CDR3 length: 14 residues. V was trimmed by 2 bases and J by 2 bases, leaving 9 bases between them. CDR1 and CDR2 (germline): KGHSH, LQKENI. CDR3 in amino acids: CASSPITENTEAFF. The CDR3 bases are TGTGCCAGCTCACCAATAACGGAAAACACTGAAGCTTTCTTT. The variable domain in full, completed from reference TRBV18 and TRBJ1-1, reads NAGVMQNPRHLVRRRGQEARLRCSPMKGHSHVYWYRQLPEEGLKFMVYLQKENIIDESGMPKERFSAEFPKEGPSILRIQQVVRGDSAAYFCASSPITENTEAFFGQGTRLTVV.

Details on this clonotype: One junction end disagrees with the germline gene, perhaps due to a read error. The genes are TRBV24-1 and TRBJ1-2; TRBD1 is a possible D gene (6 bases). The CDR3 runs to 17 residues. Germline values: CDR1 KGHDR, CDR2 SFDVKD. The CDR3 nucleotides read TGTGCCACCAGTGACCCTCGGGGACATAGCGGGCACTATGGCAACACCTTC. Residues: CATSDPRGHSGHYGNTF.

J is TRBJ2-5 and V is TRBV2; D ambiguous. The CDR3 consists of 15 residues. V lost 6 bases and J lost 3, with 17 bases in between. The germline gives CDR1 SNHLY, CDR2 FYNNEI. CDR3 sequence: CASRPEEHPEETQYF. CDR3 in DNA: TGTGCCAGCAGGCCCGAAGAACACCCGGAAGAGACCCAGTACTTC.

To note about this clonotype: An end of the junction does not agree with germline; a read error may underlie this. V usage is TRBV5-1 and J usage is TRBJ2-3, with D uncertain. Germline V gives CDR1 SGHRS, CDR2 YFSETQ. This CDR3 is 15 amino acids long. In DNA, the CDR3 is TGCGCCAGCAGCTTGGGTCTAGACAACACAGTTACGCAATATTTT. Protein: CASSLGLDNTVTQYF.

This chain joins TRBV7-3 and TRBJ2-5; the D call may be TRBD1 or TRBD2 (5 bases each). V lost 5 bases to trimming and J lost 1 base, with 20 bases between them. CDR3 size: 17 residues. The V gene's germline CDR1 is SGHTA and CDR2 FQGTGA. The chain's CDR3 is CASSANGKGRSQETQYF. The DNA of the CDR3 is TGTGCCAGCAGCGCAAACGGAAAGGGGAGAAGCCAAGAGACCCAGTACTTC.

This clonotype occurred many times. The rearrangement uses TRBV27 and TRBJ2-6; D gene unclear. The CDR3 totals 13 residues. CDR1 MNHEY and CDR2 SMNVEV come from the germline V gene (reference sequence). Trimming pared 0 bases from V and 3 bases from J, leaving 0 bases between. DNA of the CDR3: TGTGCCAGCAGTTTATCTGGGGCCAACGTCCTGACTTTC. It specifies CASSLSGANVLTF.

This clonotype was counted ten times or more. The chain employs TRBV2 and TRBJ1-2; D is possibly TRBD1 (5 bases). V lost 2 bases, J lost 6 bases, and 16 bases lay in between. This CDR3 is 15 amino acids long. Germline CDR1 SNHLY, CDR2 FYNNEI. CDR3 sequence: CASSEFSLQGNGYTF. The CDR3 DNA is TGTGCCAGCAGTGAATTTTCCCTGCAGGGTAATGGCTACACCTTC.

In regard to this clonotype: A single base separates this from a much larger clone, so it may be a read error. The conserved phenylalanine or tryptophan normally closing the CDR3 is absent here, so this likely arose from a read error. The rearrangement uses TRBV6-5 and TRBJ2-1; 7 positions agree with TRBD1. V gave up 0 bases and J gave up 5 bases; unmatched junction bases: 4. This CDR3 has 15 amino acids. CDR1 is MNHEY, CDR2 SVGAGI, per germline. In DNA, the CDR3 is TGTGCCAGCAGTTACTCCCGGGACAGCAACAATGAGCAGTTCTGC. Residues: CASSYSRDSNNEQFC.

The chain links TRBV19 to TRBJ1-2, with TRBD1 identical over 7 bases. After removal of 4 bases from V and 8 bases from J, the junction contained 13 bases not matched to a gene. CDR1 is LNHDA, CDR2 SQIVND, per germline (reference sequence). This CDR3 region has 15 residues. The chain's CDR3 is CASSTGTVTAMGYTF. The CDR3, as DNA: TGTGCCAGTAGTACCGGGACAGTGACCGCTATGGGCTACACCTTC.

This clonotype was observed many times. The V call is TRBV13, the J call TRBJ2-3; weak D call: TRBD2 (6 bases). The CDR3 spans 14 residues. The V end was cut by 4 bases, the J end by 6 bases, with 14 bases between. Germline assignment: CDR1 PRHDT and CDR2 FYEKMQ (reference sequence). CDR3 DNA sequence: TGTGCCAGCAGCTGGACTACGAGAGCGGATACGCAGTATTTT. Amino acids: CASSWTTRADTQYF. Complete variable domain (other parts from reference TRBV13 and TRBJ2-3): AAGVIQSPRHLIKEKRETATLKCYPIPRHDTVYWYQQGPGQDPQFLISFYEKMQSDKGSIPDRFSAQQFSDYHSELNMSSLELGDSALYFCASSWTTRADTQYFGPGTRLTVL.

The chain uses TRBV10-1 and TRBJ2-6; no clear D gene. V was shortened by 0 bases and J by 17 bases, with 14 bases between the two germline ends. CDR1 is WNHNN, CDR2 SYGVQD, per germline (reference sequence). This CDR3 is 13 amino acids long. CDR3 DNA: TGCGCCAGCAGTGAGTCGGGCAAGCAACTAATGACTTTC. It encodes CASSESGKQLMTF.

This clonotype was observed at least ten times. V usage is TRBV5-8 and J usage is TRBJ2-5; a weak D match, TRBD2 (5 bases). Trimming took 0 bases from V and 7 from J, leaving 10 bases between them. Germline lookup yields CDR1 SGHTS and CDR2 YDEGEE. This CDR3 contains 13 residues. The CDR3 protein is CASSLGQEVTQYF. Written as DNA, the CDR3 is TGTGCCAGCAGCTTGGGCCAGGAGGTGACCCAGTACTTC. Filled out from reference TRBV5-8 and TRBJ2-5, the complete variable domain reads EAGVTQSPTHLIKTRGQQATLRCSPISGHTSVYWYQQALGLGLQFLLWYDEGEERNRGNFPPRFSGRQFPNYSSELNVNALELEDSALYLCASSLGQEVTQYFGPGTRLLVL.